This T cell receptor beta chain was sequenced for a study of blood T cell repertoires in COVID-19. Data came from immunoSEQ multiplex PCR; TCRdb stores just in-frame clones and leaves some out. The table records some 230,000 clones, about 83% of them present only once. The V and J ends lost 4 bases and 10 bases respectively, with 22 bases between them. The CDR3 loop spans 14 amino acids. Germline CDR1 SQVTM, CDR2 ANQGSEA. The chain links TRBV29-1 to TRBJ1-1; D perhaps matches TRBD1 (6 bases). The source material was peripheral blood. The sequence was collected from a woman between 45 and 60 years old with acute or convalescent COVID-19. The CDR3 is CSVGQVDRPSVAFF. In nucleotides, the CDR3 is TGCAGCGTTGGACAGGTTGATCGCCCCTCTGTAGCTTTCTTT.